A single sample gave rise to the 32 T cell receptor beta chains below, sequenced in a study of T cells in Graves' hyperthyroidism and ophthalmopathy. The TCR beta CDR3 regions underwent amplification using RNA transcripts as the source. An initial round of RT-PCR targeting the TCR CDR3 relied on the HTBI primer set. TCRdb processed the multiplex PCR reads anew with MiXCR; each CDR3 protein has one entry. The sample carries around 620,000 distinct CDR3 sequences, approximately 14% recorded once. Input material: blood. The receptors originated from a woman aged 18-29 years with Graves' ophthalmopathy.

CDR3: CASTFSGDFRDTQYF. In DNA, the CDR3 is TGTGCCAGTACCTTTAGCGGGGATTTTAGAGATACGCAGTATTTT. The rearrangement joins TRBV19 to TRBJ2-3; 8 bases are shared with TRBD2. The junction had 11 bases not matched to a gene; V was cut back by 7 bases and J by 5 bases. The CDR3 covers 15 residues. Germline-derived CDR1 and CDR2 are LNHDA and SQIVND (reference sequence). The entire variable domain, with the rest obtained from reference TRBV19 and TRBJ2-3, is as follows: DGGITQSPKYLFRKEGQNVTLSCEQNLNHDAMYWYRQDPGQGLRLIYYSQIVNDFQKGDIAEGYSVSREKKESFPLTVTSAQKNPTAFYLCASTFSGDFRDTQYFGPGTRLTVL.

A few counts support this clonotype. This chain links TRBV4-3 with TRBJ1-6; D is ambiguous. CDR3 length equals 17 residues. CDR1 and CDR2 from the germline V gene are LGHNA and YSLEER. V lost 0 bases and J 3 bases, leaving 12 bases between the germline ends. CDR3 region: CASSQDVLAGYNSPLHF. In DNA form, the CDR3 reads TGCGCCAGCAGCCAAGATGTGCTTGCGGGCTATAATTCACCCCTCCACTTT.

This chain links TRBV6-1 with TRBJ2-5; 11 positions agree with TRBD1. The junction had 5 bases not matched to a gene; V was cut back by 1 base and J by 7 bases. There are 15 residues in the CDR3. CDR1 MNHNS and CDR2 SASEGT come from the germline V gene. The CDR3 is CASSEGGGQGGTQYF. CDR3 sequence (DNA): TGTGCCAGCAGTGAAGGAGGGGGACAGGGGGGGACCCAGTACTTC.

Comment on this clonotype: A much larger clone sits a single nucleotide away, making a read error possible. V and J are TRBV7-9 and TRBJ1-5; D is possibly TRBD1 (5 bases). The germline V and J ends were trimmed by 1 base and 3 bases, with 16 bases remaining between them. Germline CDR1 is SEHNR and CDR2 is FQNEAQ (reference sequence). CDR3 length: 17 residues. CDR3 region: CASSLGVQQGANQPQHF. The DNA for the CDR3 is TGTGCCAGCAGCTTAGGGGTCCAGCAAGGGGCCAATCAGCCCCAGCATTTT. Using reference TRBV7-9 and TRBJ1-5 for the parts outside the CDR3, the full variable domain is DTGVSQNPRHKITKRGQNVTFRCDPISEHNRLYWYRQTLGQGPEFLTYFQNEAQLEKSRLLSDRFSAERPKGSFSTLEIQRTEQGDSAMYLCASSLGVQQGANQPQHFGDGTRLSIL.

This clonotype came up a few times. DNA of the CDR3: TGCGCCAGCAGCCAAGGGGACAGGGGTGGAGAAAAACTGTTTTTT. Translation: CASSQGDRGGEKLFF. The chain is built from TRBV4-3 and TRBJ1-4; 10 positions agree with TRBD1. V was pared by 1 base and J by 8 bases, with 4 bases of the junction left unmatched. The germline CDR1 and CDR2 sequences are LGHNA and YSLEER. The CDR3 covers 15 residues.

This clonotype was observed a single time. The V gene is TRBV7-3, the J gene TRBJ1-1; 7 bases align to TRBD1. The CDR3 spans 15 residues. Germline loops: CDR1 SGHTA, CDR2 FQGTGA. The ends lost 5 bases at V and 0 bases at J; junction bases unmatched: 6. The CDR3 here is CASSPAGGLNTEAFF. In DNA, the CDR3 is TGTGCCAGCAGCCCAGCAGGGGGGCTGAACACTGAAGCTTTCTTT.

This clonotype was seen many times. The chain combines TRBV6-2 or TRBV6-3 with TRBJ2-1, with a possible D match to TRBD1 (6 bases). Germline assignment: CDR1 MNHEY and CDR2 SVGEGT. V was pared by 0 bases and J by 0 bases, with 12 bases between. The CDR3 contains 17 residues. The CDR3 DNA follows: TGTGCCAGCAGTTACTCGATACAGGGCGACTCCTACAATGAGCAGTTCTTC. This translates into CASSYSIQGDSYNEQFF.

This rearrangement joins TRBV19 to TRBJ2-1; 9 bases are shared with TRBD2. Per germline, CDR1 LNHDA and CDR2 SQIVND (reference sequence). The CDR3 contains 15 residues. After removal of 3 bases from V and 5 bases from J, the junction contained 5 bases not matched to a gene. CDR3 amino acids: CASSIVAGVNNEQFF. The CDR3 DNA sequence: TGTGCCAGTAGTATCGTAGCGGGAGTGAACAATGAGCAGTTCTTC.

In the case of this clonotype: This may come from a read error, since a much larger clone is one base off. The chain is built from TRBV11-2 and TRBJ2-3, with a weak D call TRBD2 (6 bases). CDR3 length: 16 residues. From germline, CDR1 is SGHAT and CDR2 FQNNGV. The CDR3 reads CASSYAVAESTDTQCF. The CDR3 DNA reads as TGTGCCAGCAGCTACGCAGTAGCGGAGAGCACAGATACGCAGTGTTTT.

This clonotype has ten or more counts. The CDR3 DNA sequence: TGTGCCAGCAGCTCCGGGGACAGTTATGGCTACACCTTC. Translating gives CASSSGDSYGYTF. V usage is TRBV7-9 and J usage is TRBJ1-2; 7 nucleotides match TRBD1. The CDR3 is 13 residues long. V lost 4 bases to trimming and J lost 5 bases; unmatched junction nucleotides: 4. Germline V gene data show CDR1 as SEHNR and CDR2 as FQNEAQ (reference sequence).

The V call is TRBV5-1, the J call TRBJ2-7; D is uncertain. Trimming pared 0 bases from V and 4 bases from J, leaving 17 bases between. The CDR3 has 16 residues. Germline V lookup: CDR1 SGHRS, CDR2 YFSETQ. The CDR3 DNA is TGCGCCAGCAGCTTGGCCCAAGGAGACCCCTCTTACGAGCAGTACTTC. It encodes CASSLAQGDPSYEQYF. Complete variable domain (other parts from reference TRBV5-1 and TRBJ2-7): KAGVTQTPRYLIKTRGQQVTLSCSPISGHRSVSWYQQTPGQGLQFLFEYFSETQRNKGNFPGRFSGRQFSNSRSEMNVSTLELGDSALYLCASSLAQGDPSYEQYFGPGTRLTVT.

This clonotype was found many times. The V gene is TRBV19, the J gene TRBJ2-7, with 9 bases identical to TRBD2. Germline trimming cut 7 bases from V and 3 bases from J; bases unmatched to any gene: 13. The CDR3 consists of 16 residues. Germline V lookup: CDR1 LNHDA, CDR2 SQIVND (reference sequence). CDR3 sequence reads: CASTKGRAGGNYEQYF. The CDR3, as DNA: TGTGCCAGTACCAAGGGGAGAGCGGGAGGAAACTACGAGCAGTACTTC.

In this sample, this clonotype turned up many times. This chain connects TRBV12-3 or TRBV12-4 to TRBJ1-1; 7 bases match TRBD1. The V gene end was trimmed by 1 base and the J gene end by 11 bases; junction bases not matched to a gene: 4. This CDR3 has 12 residues. The CDR3 sequence is CASSLDRGNAFF. Here the CDR3 DNA reads TGTGCCAGCAGTTTAGACAGGGGAAATGCTTTCTTT.

The V call is TRBV19, the J call TRBJ1-5; tentative D call: TRBD1 (6 bases). Trimming cost V 4 bases and J 2 bases, with 15 bases left between them. CDR1 LNHDA and CDR2 SQIVND come from the germline V gene (reference sequence). The CDR3 loop spans 16 amino acids. CDR3 bases: TGTGCCAGTAGTACCAGCCCGACAGGAGGCAATCAGCCCCAGCATTTT. As protein: CASSTSPTGGNQPQHF.

This chain joins TRBV27 and TRBJ2-1, with D possibly being TRBD2 (6 bases). The ends were cut back, 0 bases at V and 6 bases at J, with 15 bases in the middle. Germline V gene data show CDR1 as MNHEY and CDR2 as SMNVEV (reference sequence). The CDR3 is 16 amino acids. CDR3 sequence reads: CASSLSEGLFSNEQFF. DNA for the CDR3: TGTGCCAGCAGTTTATCGGAGGGGTTATTCAGCAATGAGCAGTTCTTC.

Many counts were recorded for this clonotype. The chain has TRBV9 and TRBJ1-5; 7 nucleotides line up with TRBD1. V lost 0 bases to trimming and J lost 2 bases; unmatched junction nucleotides: 2. The length of the CDR3 is 15 residues. CDR1 SGDLS and CDR2 YYNGEE come from the germline V gene. The CDR3 nucleotides read TGTGCCAGCAGCGTAGACGGACAGGGCAATCAGCCCCAGCATTTT. Its translation: CASSVDGQGNQPQHF.

This clonotype appeared a few times. As DNA, the CDR3 is TGTGCCAGCAGCTTGGTTACAGGGCGGGAGCAGTACTTC. It is translated as CASSLVTGREQYF. The V gene is TRBV5-5, the J gene TRBJ2-7, with a weak D call TRBD1 (6 bases). Trimming removed 0 bases at V and 7 bases at J, with 11 bases between. The CDR3 extends over 13 amino acids. CDR1 is SGHKS, CDR2 YYEKEE, per germline (reference sequence).

This clonotype was seen many times. The V and J genes are TRBV6-4 and TRBJ1-1, with D maybe TRBD1 (5 bases). The CDR3 consists of 13 residues. Germline CDR1 is MRHNA and CDR2 is SNTAGT. Trimming left V 3 bases short and J 4 bases short, with 9 bases between. This CDR3 is CASSDSGFTEAFF. In DNA, the CDR3 is TGTGCCAGCAGTGATTCAGGGTTCACTGAAGCTTTCTTT.

This clonotype showed up many times. The chain carries TRBV12-3 or TRBV12-4 and TRBJ2-1; D is undetermined. With 3 bases removed from V and 4 bases from J, the gap between germline ends came to 13 bases. The CDR3 contains 15 residues. CDR3 DNA sequence: TGTGCCAGCAGTTTGGGCCAGGCGAGTTACAATGAGCAGTTCTTC. Residues: CASSLGQASYNEQFF.

DNA of the CDR3: TGTGCCACCAGGGGGGACAGATTATACGAGCAGTACTTC. Its protein product is CATRGDRLYEQYF. The rearrangement uses TRBV24-1 and TRBJ2-7, with 7 bases matching TRBD1. CDR3 length: 13 residues. Germline CDR1 and CDR2: KGHDR and SFDVKD. V was pared by 7 bases and J by 4 bases, with 6 bases of the junction left unmatched.

J is TRBJ2-7 and V is TRBV9, with 9 bases identical to TRBD1. This CDR3 contains 16 residues. The germline V gene has CDR1 SGDLS and CDR2 YYNGEE. Germline trimming cut 1 base from V and 4 bases from J; bases unmatched to any gene: 9. The CDR3 sequence: CASSVSVGTGTYEQYF. The DNA for the CDR3 is TGTGCCAGCAGCGTATCCGTCGGGACAGGGACTTACGAGCAGTACTTC.

V is TRBV2 and J is TRBJ1-2, with 7 bases aligning to TRBD1. The V gene's germline CDR1 is SNHLY and CDR2 FYNNEI. Trimming removed 5 bases from V and 5 bases from J; junction bases left unmatched: 14. The CDR3 length is 16 residues. CDR3 residues: CASSRQGIPRGYGYTF. The CDR3 DNA reads TGTGCCAGCAGTCGACAGGGAATTCCGAGGGGTTATGGCTACACCTTC. Full variable domain (rest looked up from reference TRBV2 and TRBJ1-2): EPEVTQTPSHQVTQMGQEVILRCVPISNHLYFYWYRQILGQKVEFLVSFYNNEISEKSEIFDDQFSVERPDGSNFTLKIRSTKLEDSAMYFCASSRQGIPRGYGYTFGSGTRLTVV.

Only a few counts were recorded for this clonotype. CDR3 protein: CASSQAFTGYDYGYTF. The DNA of the CDR3 is TGCGCCAGCAGCCAAGCTTTTACAGGTTACGACTATGGCTACACCTTC. The chain employs TRBV4-3 and TRBJ1-2; maybe TRBD1 (5 bases). The V gene's germline CDR1 is LGHNA and CDR2 YSLEER. The V and J ends lost 1 base and 3 bases respectively, with 15 bases between them. CDR3 length: 16 amino acids.

This clonotype was picked up many times. The rearrangement joins TRBV30 to TRBJ1-2; a possible D gene is TRBD1 (6 bases). CDR3 length: 8 residues. CDR1 is GTSNPN and CDR2 is SVGIG in the germline V gene (reference sequence). CDR3 sequence: CSGAGYTF. As DNA, the CDR3 is TGTTCGGGGGCTGGCTACACCTTC.

This clonotype showed up many times. The CDR3 region has the DNA TGTGCCAGCAGTTACCGAGGGGGGAGGGTGGAGACCCAGTACTTC. Its translation is CASSYRGGRVETQYF. The rearrangement links TRBV6-5 to TRBJ2-5; a weak D match, TRBD2 (7 bases). The CDR3 runs to 15 residues. V was pared by 2 bases and J by 5 bases, with 15 bases between. The germline V gene has CDR1 MNHEY and CDR2 SVGAGI.

This clonotype was recorded many times. This sequence joins TRBV6-1 and TRBJ2-7; TRBD2 might be the D (6 bases). Germline loops: CDR1 MNHNS, CDR2 SASEGT. The CDR3 extends over 14 amino acids. V was shortened by 6 bases and J by 2 bases, with 14 bases between the two germline ends. CDR3 sequence (DNA): TGTGCCAGCAGCGAGGGAGGAGAAACCTACGAGCAGTACTTC. Its translation is CASSEGGETYEQYF.

This clonotype appeared many times. The chain is built from TRBV7-2 and TRBJ2-7; D could derive from TRBD1 or TRBD2 (5 bases each). This CDR3 has 16 amino acids. Germline CDR1 is SGHTA and CDR2 is FQGNSA. The V end was cut by 5 bases, the J end by 7 bases, with 24 bases between. The CDR3 DNA reads TGTGCCAGCAGCCCGAGAGAGGGCAGGGCCTCGAGGGAGCAGTACTTC. This codes for CASSPREGRASREQYF.

This clonotype was counted ten times or more. The CDR3 loop reads CASSPNRISSYEQYF. The CDR3, as DNA: TGTGCCAGCAGTCCCAACAGGATAAGCTCCTACGAGCAGTACTTC. V usage is TRBV12-3 or TRBV12-4 and J usage is TRBJ2-7, with D possibly matching TRBD1 (5 bases). V lost 5 bases and J 0 bases, leaving 14 bases between the germline ends. This CDR3 comprises 15 residues.

This clonotype was observed at least ten times. The V and J genes are TRBV12-3 or TRBV12-4 and TRBJ2-5, with 7 nucleotides matching TRBD2. V gave up 6 bases and J gave up 5 bases; unmatched junction bases: 6. There are 13 residues in the CDR3. Written as DNA, the CDR3 is TGTGCCAGCAGCCTGCGGGAGTTTGAGACCCAGTACTTC. Its translation is CASSLREFETQYF.

This clonotype was seen more than once but under ten times. V is TRBV6-1 and J is TRBJ2-3; TRBD2 aligns across 7 bases. Germline values: CDR1 MNHNS, CDR2 SASEGT. V lost 5 bases to trimming and J lost 8 bases; unmatched junction nucleotides: 7. The CDR3 runs to 13 residues. The CDR3 coding sequence is TGTGCCAGCAGTTACGCGGGAGTGGGTACGCAGTATTTT. Encoded protein: CASSYAGVGTQYF.

This clonotype was seen many times. This sequence joins TRBV6-6 and TRBJ2-2, with 11 bases matching TRBD2. Germline V gene lookup returns CDR1 MNHNY and CDR2 SVGAGI (reference sequence). The CDR3 length is 18 residues. V was pared by 0 bases and J by 2 bases, with 5 bases of the junction left unmatched. The CDR3 sequence is CASSYSIRLAGNTGELFF. DNA for the CDR3: TGTGCCAGCAGTTACTCGATTAGACTAGCGGGAAACACCGGGGAGCTGTTTTTT.

This clonotype appeared a few times. This may be a read error: a much more frequent sequence differs by one nucleotide. Given the absence of the conserved phenylalanine or tryptophan at the CDR3 end, a read error is likely. The rearrangement joins TRBV3-1 to TRBJ1-1, with D perhaps TRBD1 (5 bases). V lost 1 base and J 1 base, leaving 10 bases between the germline ends. Looked up from germline, CDR1 is LGHDT and CDR2 is YNNKEL (reference sequence). The length of the CDR3 is 15 residues. CDR3 DNA: TGTGCCAGCAGCCAAGCACGGGACGGGAACACTGAAGCTTTCTCT. Its translation: CASSQARDGNTEAFS.